This is a list of T cell receptor beta chains from one sample in a study of CD8 T cells in ankylosing spondylitis. TCRdb passed the 5' RACE reads through MiXCR, listing each CDR3 protein once. The top ten hold 2.5% to 3% of the sample, which has about 120,000 distinct CDR3 sequences, approximately 14% seen once. The specimen sequenced was blood, either unsorted or a sorted T cell fraction (not recorded which). The receptors were gathered from a female donor with ankylosing spondylitis or in good health (not recorded which). Both conserved end residues are part of each CDR3. Fields, in order: CDR3 length, V gene, J gene, D gene, clone size, CDR3 DNA, CDR3 protein. The D gene is left open where the match is weak. Size values are once, few and many counts, or a class for expanded clones, and some rows have none.

cdr3_length: 17
v_call: TRBV12-3/TRBV12-4
j_call: TRBJ2-1
d_call: .
clone_size: few
cdr3_nt: TGTGCCAGCAGATCCTGGGACTTCCGCAGGTCCTACAATGAGCAGTTCTTC
cdr3_aa: CASRSWDFRRSYNEQFF

cdr3_length: 15
v_call: TRBV15
j_call: TRBJ1-2
d_call: .
clone_size: many
cdr3_nt: TGTGCCACCAGCAGAGATCGGGACACTAACTATGGCTACACCTTC
cdr3_aa: CATSRDRDTNYGYTF

cdr3_length: 11
v_call: TRBV10-3
j_call: TRBJ2-7
d_call: .
clone_size: .
cdr3_nt: TGTGCCATCAGTCCGGGTTACGAGCAGTACTTC
cdr3_aa: CAISPGYEQYF

cdr3_length: 15
v_call: TRBV6-1
j_call: TRBJ2-7
d_call: TRBD2
clone_size: many
cdr3_nt: TGTGCCAGCAGGAACGGTGCTAGCGGGAGTTACGAGCAGTACTTC
cdr3_aa: CASRNGASGSYEQYF

cdr3_length: 15
v_call: TRBV7-2
j_call: TRBJ1-6
d_call: .
clone_size: many
cdr3_nt: TGTGCCAGCAGCTTTTCGAGGGGGGCGGGTTCACCCCTCCACTTT
cdr3_aa: CASSFSRGAGSPLHF

cdr3_length: 14
v_call: TRBV6-1
j_call: TRBJ2-7
d_call: TRBD1
clone_size: .
cdr3_nt: TGTGCCAGCACCCCGGGACAGGGTGTCTACGAGCAGTACTTC
cdr3_aa: CASTPGQGVYEQYF

cdr3_length: 13
v_call: TRBV11-2
j_call: TRBJ2-7
d_call: TRBD2
clone_size: few
cdr3_nt: TGTGCCAGCACCAGGACTAGCTCCTACGAGCAGTACTTC
cdr3_aa: CASTRTSSYEQYF

cdr3_length: 14
v_call: TRBV6-2/TRBV6-3
j_call: TRBJ2-7
d_call: .
clone_size: .
cdr3_nt: TGTGCCAGCAGCTACGGCGAGCGTAAGGGGGAGCAGTACTTC
cdr3_aa: CASSYGERKGEQYF

cdr3_length: 14
v_call: TRBV27
j_call: TRBJ2-2
d_call: .
clone_size: .
cdr3_nt: TGTGCCAGCAGCTCCGGGACTCCAGTCGGGGAGCTGTTTTTT
cdr3_aa: CASSSGTPVGELFF

cdr3_length: 14
v_call: TRBV2
j_call: TRBJ1-5
d_call: .
clone_size: .
cdr3_nt: TGTGCCAGCAGTGAGCGGACTAGCAATCAGCCCCAGCATTTT
cdr3_aa: CASSERTSNQPQHF

cdr3_length: 18
v_call: TRBV12-3/TRBV12-4
j_call: TRBJ2-7
d_call: TRBD2
clone_size: few
cdr3_nt: TGTGCCAGCAGCCCGGGACTAGCGGGAGGGACCTTCTCCTACGAGCAGTACTTC
cdr3_aa: CASSPGLAGGTFSYEQYF

cdr3_length: 15
v_call: TRBV12-3/TRBV12-4
j_call: TRBJ1-1
d_call: .
clone_size: many
cdr3_nt: TGTGCCAGCAGTTCACGGACAGCTATGAACACTGAAGCTTTCTTT
cdr3_aa: CASSSRTAMNTEAFF

cdr3_length: 12
v_call: TRBV5-5
j_call: TRBJ1-1
d_call: .
clone_size: few
cdr3_nt: TGTGCCAGCAGCGATATAAACCCTGAAGCTTTCTTT
cdr3_aa: CASSDINPEAFF

cdr3_length: 15
v_call: TRBV15
j_call: TRBJ2-5
d_call: .
clone_size: many
cdr3_nt: TGTGCCACCAGCAGAGGGAATGACAGACAAGAGACCCAGTACTTC
cdr3_aa: CATSRGNDRQETQYF

cdr3_length: 13
v_call: TRBV7-2
j_call: TRBJ2-2
d_call: .
clone_size: .
cdr3_nt: TGTGCCAGCAGCCCCAGCCGAACCGGGGACCTGTTTTTT
cdr3_aa: CASSPSRTGDLFF

cdr3_length: 12
v_call: TRBV20-1
j_call: TRBJ2-3
d_call: .
clone_size: many
cdr3_nt: TGCAGTGCTAGGAACCGGGACTGGGCGCAGTATTTT
cdr3_aa: CSARNRDWAQYF

cdr3_length: 14
v_call: TRBV7-9
j_call: TRBJ1-5
d_call: .
clone_size: many
cdr3_nt: TGTGCCAGCAGCTCCGCCGACAGCAATCAGCCCCAGCATTTT
cdr3_aa: CASSSADSNQPQHF

cdr3_length: 14
v_call: TRBV5-1
j_call: TRBJ1-2
d_call: TRBD1
clone_size: many
cdr3_nt: TGCGCCAGCAGCCCGACAGGGACTAACTATGGCTACACCTTC
cdr3_aa: CASSPTGTNYGYTF

cdr3_length: 14
v_call: TRBV7-6
j_call: TRBJ1-6
d_call: .
clone_size: .
cdr3_nt: TGTGCCAGCTCCCTGGGGGCAGAACGCTCACCCCTCCACTTT
cdr3_aa: CASSLGAERSPLHF

cdr3_length: 15
v_call: TRBV14
j_call: TRBJ2-1
d_call: TRBD2
clone_size: many
cdr3_nt: TGTGCCAGCAGCCAAGGCGGACTAGCGGGAGTAAAGCAGTTCTTC
cdr3_aa: CASSQGGLAGVKQFF

cdr3_length: 16
v_call: TRBV25-1
j_call: TRBJ2-7
d_call: TRBD2
clone_size: many
cdr3_nt: TGTGCCAGCAGTGAAGACTTCCGGGGAGGGACCTACGAGCAGTACTTC
cdr3_aa: CASSEDFRGGTYEQYF

cdr3_length: 16
v_call: TRBV5-6
j_call: TRBJ2-7
d_call: .
clone_size: many
cdr3_nt: TGTGCCAGCAGCGCAACTCTCGCGGGACAGTACTACGAGCAGTACTTC
cdr3_aa: CASSATLAGQYYEQYF

cdr3_length: 14
v_call: TRBV15
j_call: TRBJ2-5
d_call: .
clone_size: many
cdr3_nt: TGTGCCACCAGCAGAGATCTGAGCGAGGAGACCCAGTACTTC
cdr3_aa: CATSRDLSEETQYF

cdr3_length: 15
v_call: TRBV6-1
j_call: TRBJ2-1
d_call: TRBD2
clone_size: .
cdr3_nt: TGTGCCAGCAGAGAAGGTGGTGGCGGGAGCAATGAGCAGTTCTTC
cdr3_aa: CASREGGGGSNEQFF

cdr3_length: 13
v_call: TRBV7-3
j_call: TRBJ2-5
d_call: .
clone_size: few
cdr3_nt: TGTGCCAGCAGCTTATTTCTGGGGGAGACCCAGTACTTC
cdr3_aa: CASSLFLGETQYF

cdr3_length: 15
v_call: TRBV30
j_call: TRBJ2-2
d_call: .
clone_size: .
cdr3_nt: TGTGCCTGGAGTGGTACCAGGGGGGGAACCGGGGAGCTGTTTTTT
cdr3_aa: CAWSGTRGGTGELFF

cdr3_length: 14
v_call: TRBV5-1
j_call: TRBJ1-5
d_call: TRBD1
clone_size: .
cdr3_nt: TGCGCCAGCAGCTCCGGACAGGGGAATCAGCCCCAGCATTTT
cdr3_aa: CASSSGQGNQPQHF

cdr3_length: 19
v_call: TRBV5-1
j_call: TRBJ2-7
d_call: TRBD1
clone_size: few
cdr3_nt: TGCGCCAGCAGCTTGTCCCTGTATTCTTGGGACAGAGTCTCCTACGAGCAGTACTTC
cdr3_aa: CASSLSLYSWDRVSYEQYF

cdr3_length: 15
v_call: TRBV20-1
j_call: TRBJ2-2
d_call: .
clone_size: .
cdr3_nt: TGCAGTACTAGAGAATACCCGGGTAGACCCGGGGAGCTGTTTTTT
cdr3_aa: CSTREYPGRPGELFF

cdr3_length: 15
v_call: TRBV5-1
j_call: TRBJ2-5
d_call: TRBD1
clone_size: few
cdr3_nt: TGCGCCAGCAGCTTCACGGGGACAGCTCAAGAGACCCAGTACTTC
cdr3_aa: CASSFTGTAQETQYF